The clone carrying this T cell receptor (beta chain) was seen a handful of times. This CDR3 spans 17 amino acids. This sample is part of a study of shared clonotypes between healthy human individuals. Study at large: The study used three CD4 naive, three CD4 memory, two CD8 naive and one CD8 memory plate per donor.

Method: immunoSEQ multiplex PCR; TCRdb's copy keeps in-frame clones and lacks some. The sample includes about 1 million clones, around 76% of them seen just once. This chain joins TRBV21-1 and TRBJ2-3; TRBD1 reflects the table's D call only, with no check against the DNA. TRBV21-1 has pseudogene status. The receptor comes from a man between 18 and 29 years old in good health. Sequencing was carried out using memory CD4+ T cells sorted from blood. Stated subset: CD45RA-negative fraction. CDR3 amino acids: CASRKGAPGPSTDTQYF. The CDR3 DNA reads TGTGCCAGTCGCAAGGGGGCCCCTGGGCCTAGCACAGATACGCAGTATTTT.